This T cell receptor (beta chain) was captured in a study of cytomegalovirus exposure and HLA in healthy donors. Study-wide context: In an early release, HLA-typed donors contributed approximately 82 million unique TCR sequences. Study-level points and caveats: Several of the most significant clusters were apparently associated with common viral pathogens in a later analysis.

This clone is a singleton in its sample. What it recognizes is unknown. The CDR3 consists of 14 residues. Between the trimmed V and J ends, which lost 6 bases and 5 bases, there was a span of 16 bases. Germline CDR1 reads MNHNS; CDR2 reads SASEGT. It was with 60 Vbeta and 13 Jbeta primers that the PCR ran. Assay used: immunoSEQ multiplex PCR; TCRdb lists only in-frame clones, some missing. The data show about 220,000 clones, approximately 70% seen once. Material: PBMCs. V usage is TRBV6-1 and J usage is TRBJ2-5; D may be TRBD1 (6 bases). The receptor's source is a woman in her thirties in good health and CMV-seronegative. Here the CDR3 DNA reads TGTGCCAGCAGCAAAACAGGGTATCGGGAGACCCAGTACTTC. This gives the protein CASSKTGYRETQYF.